The text below deals with one TCR beta chain. Its antigen is as yet unknown. The CDR3 covers 14 residues. CDR1 LGHDT and CDR2 YNNKEL come from the germline V gene (reference sequence). Between the trimmed V and J ends, which lost 4 bases and 4 bases, there was a span of 13 bases. Quantitative 5'-RACE with molecular barcodes produced the TCR beta libraries. TCRdb re-called the 5' RACE reads with MiXCR, one entry per CDR3 protein. The sample lists about 500,000 distinct CDR3 sequences; about 13% were seen once. The source of the sample is a study of CD8 T cells in ankylosing spondylitis. Study-wide results and caveats: Within ankylosing spondylitis blood, a TCR beta motif made up of eight or nine highly homologous variants appeared to be characteristic. Matched ankylosing spondylitis synovial fluid reportedly showed significant enrichment of disease-linked clones. Existing reports had already noted some motif variants in reactive arthritis synovial fluid and blood. Disease-linked clones displayed a CD8+ phenotype and appeared relatively rarely in peripheral blood.

The chain has TRBV3-1 and TRBJ1-1, with D perhaps matching TRBD1 (5 bases). This clonotype originated in a male donor with ankylosing spondylitis. The sequencing sample was made of blood, either unsorted or a sorted T cell fraction (not recorded which). CDR3 sequence (DNA): TGTGCCAGCAGCCTTTCTCCTCAGGGCACTGAAGCTTTCTTT. Translation: CASSLSPQGTEAFF. Looking up the rest from reference TRBV3-1 and TRBJ1-1 gives the full variable domain: DTAVSQTPKYLVTQMGNDKSIKCEQNLGHDTMYWYKQDSKKFLKIMFSYNNKELIINETVPNRFSPKSPDKAHLNLHINSLELGDSAVYFCASSLSPQGTEAFFGQGTRLTVV.